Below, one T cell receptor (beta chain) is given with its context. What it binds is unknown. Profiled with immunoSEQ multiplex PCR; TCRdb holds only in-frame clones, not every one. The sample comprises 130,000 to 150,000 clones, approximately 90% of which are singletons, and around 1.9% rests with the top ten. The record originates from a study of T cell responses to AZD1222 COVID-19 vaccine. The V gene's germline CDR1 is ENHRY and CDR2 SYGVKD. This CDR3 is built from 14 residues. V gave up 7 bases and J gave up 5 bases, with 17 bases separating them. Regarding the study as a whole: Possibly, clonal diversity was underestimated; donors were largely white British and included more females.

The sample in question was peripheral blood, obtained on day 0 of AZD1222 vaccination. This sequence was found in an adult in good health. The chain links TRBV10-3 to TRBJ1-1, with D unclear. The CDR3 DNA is TGTGCCATCAACCTGTCGGGCCCGGGGACTGAAGCTTTCTTT. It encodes CAINLSGPGTEAFF.